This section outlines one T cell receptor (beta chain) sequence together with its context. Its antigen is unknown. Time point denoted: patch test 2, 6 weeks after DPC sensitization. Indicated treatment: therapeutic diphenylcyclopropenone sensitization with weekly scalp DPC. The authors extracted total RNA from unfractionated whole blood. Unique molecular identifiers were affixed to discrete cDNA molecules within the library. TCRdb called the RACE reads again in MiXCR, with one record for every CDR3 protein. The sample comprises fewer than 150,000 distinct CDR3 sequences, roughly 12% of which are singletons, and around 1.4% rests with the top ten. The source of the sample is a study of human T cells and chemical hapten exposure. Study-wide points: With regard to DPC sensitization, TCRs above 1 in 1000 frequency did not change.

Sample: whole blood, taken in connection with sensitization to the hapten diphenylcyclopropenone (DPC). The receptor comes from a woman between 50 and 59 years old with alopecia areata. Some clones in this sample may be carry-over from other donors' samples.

The CDR3: CASSHYLETQYF. The CDR3 DNA follows: TGTGCCAGCTCACACTATCTAGAGACCCAGTACTTC. The chain recombines TRBV18 with TRBJ2-5; no clear D. This CDR3 has 12 amino acids. CDR1 is KGHSH and CDR2 is LQKENI in the germline V gene. Trimming removed 4 bases from V and 4 bases from J, with 7 bases in between.